The rows below give T cell receptor beta chains drawn from one sample of a study of cytomegalovirus exposure and HLA in healthy donors. Sequencing was performed with immunoSEQ multiplex PCR; in TCRdb, only in-frame clones are kept and a portion is missing. The sample contains about 130,000 clones, around 81% of which appear only once. Sequencing was done on a sample of PBMCs. These receptors originate from a female donor in good health and CMV-seronegative. The CDR3 runs from the conserved cysteine through the conserved F or W. The D gene is left open where the match is weak. The size field is filled for only some rows; it gives once, few, many or a size class.

v_call: TRBV9; d_call: -; clone_size: once; j_call: TRBJ2-2; cdr3_aa: CASSVGSGGGELFF; cdr3_nt: TGTGCCAGCAGCGTAGGTAGCGGAGGCGGGGAGCTGTTTTTT
v_call: TRBV11-2; d_call: -; clone_size: -; j_call: TRBJ1-3; cdr3_aa: CASSLSGGLHSGNTIYF; cdr3_nt: TGTGCCAGCAGCCTCAGCGGGGGACTTCACTCTGGAAACACCATATATTTT
v_call: TRBV6-1; d_call: TRBD1; clone_size: few; j_call: TRBJ1-1; cdr3_aa: CASSDLGQGSTEAFF; cdr3_nt: TGTGCCAGCAGTGACTTGGGACAGGGGAGCACTGAAGCTTTCTTT
v_call: TRBV5-6; d_call: -; clone_size: -; j_call: TRBJ1-1; cdr3_aa: CASSWARGTEAFF; cdr3_nt: TGTGCCAGCAGCTGGGCTAGGGGCACTGAAGCTTTCTTT
v_call: TRBV9; d_call: TRBD1; clone_size: -; j_call: TRBJ2-7; cdr3_aa: CASVSWDREDEQYF; cdr3_nt: TGTGCCAGCGTCAGCTGGGACAGGGAGGACGAGCAGTACTTC
v_call: TRBV5-1; d_call: -; clone_size: -; j_call: TRBJ1-2; cdr3_aa: CASSVGHRNYGYTF; cdr3_nt: TGCGCCAGCAGCGTGGGACACCGAAACTATGGCTACACCTTC
v_call: TRBV2; d_call: -; clone_size: -; j_call: TRBJ2-5; cdr3_aa: CASSEARQETQYF; cdr3_nt: TGTGCCAGCAGTGAAGCGCGGCAAGAGACCCAGTACTTC
v_call: TRBV28; d_call: -; clone_size: -; j_call: TRBJ1-4; cdr3_aa: CASARQEEKLFF; cdr3_nt: TGTGCCAGCGCACGACAAGAAGAAAAACTGTTTTTT
v_call: TRBV12-2; d_call: -; clone_size: few; j_call: TRBJ2-2; cdr3_aa: CASRLRESPGRELFF; cdr3_nt: TGTGCAAGTCGCTTAAGGGAGAGCCCTGGGCGGGAGCTGTTTTTT
v_call: TRBV7-3; d_call: TRBD2; clone_size: -; j_call: TRBJ2-5; cdr3_aa: CASSLGLAGGQETQYF; cdr3_nt: TGTGCCAGCAGCCTCGGACTAGCGGGGGGGCAGGAGACCCAGTACTTC
v_call: TRBV4-1; d_call: -; clone_size: -; j_call: TRBJ1-3; cdr3_aa: CASSDFSSGNTIYF; cdr3_nt: TGCGCCAGCAGCGACTTCAGCTCTGGAAACACCATATATTTT
v_call: TRBV6-5; d_call: -; clone_size: few; j_call: TRBJ1-2; cdr3_aa: CASTPNRNYGYTF; cdr3_nt: TGTGCCAGCACCCCTAACAGAAACTATGGCTACACCTTC
v_call: TRBV11-3; d_call: TRBD1; clone_size: -; j_call: TRBJ2-4; cdr3_aa: CASSGQANSQYF; cdr3_nt: TGTGCCAGCAGCGGACAGGCGAACAGTCAGTACTTC
v_call: TRBV6-5; d_call: -; clone_size: few; j_call: TRBJ1-2; cdr3_aa: CASSDSYGYTF; cdr3_nt: TGTGCCAGCAGTGACAGCTATGGCTACACCTTC
v_call: TRBV4-1; d_call: -; clone_size: few; j_call: TRBJ1-4; cdr3_aa: CASSRGPNEKLFF; cdr3_nt: TGCGCCAGCAGCCGCGGGCCTAATGAAAAACTGTTTTTT
v_call: TRBV2; d_call: TRBD2; clone_size: -; j_call: TRBJ2-3; cdr3_aa: CASSVSVLAGPYF; cdr3_nt: TGTGCCAGCAGCGTATCGGTATTAGCGGGGCCCTATTTT
v_call: TRBV7-9; d_call: TRBD2; clone_size: -; j_call: TRBJ2-2; cdr3_aa: CSSSLGLAGVGGELFF; cdr3_nt: TGTTCCAGCAGCTTGGGACTAGCGGGAGTTGGCGGGGAGCTGTTTTTT
v_call: TRBV7-6; d_call: -; clone_size: once; j_call: TRBJ2-5; cdr3_aa: CASNEWTGRGTQYF; cdr3_nt: TGTGCCAGCAACGAATGGACAGGGAGGGGGACCCAGTACTTC
v_call: TRBV10-3; d_call: -; clone_size: -; j_call: TRBJ1-2; cdr3_aa: CAISLADTGRDYGYTF; cdr3_nt: TGTGCCATCAGCCTAGCCGACACGGGGAGGGATTATGGCTACACCTTC
v_call: TRBV7-8; d_call: TRBD1; clone_size: -; j_call: TRBJ1-1; cdr3_aa: CASSPRTGGDTEAFF; cdr3_nt: TGTGCCAGCAGCCCCCGGACAGGGGGGGACACTGAAGCTTTCTTT
v_call: TRBV21-1; d_call: -; clone_size: once; j_call: TRBJ1-5; cdr3_aa: CASSKGQRAQNQPQHF; cdr3_nt: TGTGCCAGCAGCAAGGGACAGCGCGCACAAAATCAGCCCCAGCATTTT
v_call: TRBV7-2; d_call: -; clone_size: -; j_call: TRBJ2-3; cdr3_aa: CASSPGLAAGTQYF; cdr3_nt: TGTGCCAGCAGCCCCGGGCTAGCCGCGGGTACGCAGTATTTT
v_call: TRBV5-4; d_call: -; clone_size: -; j_call: TRBJ1-2; cdr3_aa: CASSFRGDYGYTF; cdr3_nt: TGTGCCAGCAGCTTCCGGGGGGACTATGGCTACACCTTC
v_call: TRBV30; d_call: TRBD1; clone_size: few; j_call: TRBJ1-1; cdr3_aa: CAWSRIDRDFLNTEAFF; cdr3_nt: TGTGCCTGGAGTAGAATAGACAGGGACTTCTTAAACACTGAAGCTTTCTTT
v_call: TRBV5-1; d_call: -; clone_size: -; j_call: TRBJ2-1; cdr3_aa: CASSYQGRNSNEQFF; cdr3_nt: TGCGCCAGCAGCTACCAGGGGCGTAATTCAAATGAGCAGTTCTTC
v_call: TRBV27; d_call: TRBD2; clone_size: -; j_call: TRBJ2-7; cdr3_aa: CASSPTSGGTNEQYF; cdr3_nt: TGTGCCAGCAGTCCGACTAGCGGGGGGACGAACGAGCAGTACTTC
v_call: TRBV5-8; d_call: TRBD1; clone_size: -; j_call: TRBJ2-5; cdr3_aa: CASSLGRTGGETQYF; cdr3_nt: TGTGCCAGCAGCTTGGGGCGGACAGGTGGAGAGACCCAGTACTTC
v_call: TRBV28; d_call: -; clone_size: -; j_call: TRBJ2-2; cdr3_aa: CASIYRAGGELFF; cdr3_nt: TGTGCCAGCATCTACAGGGCTGGCGGGGAGCTGTTTTTT
v_call: TRBV4-2; d_call: TRBD1; clone_size: few; j_call: TRBJ1-1; cdr3_aa: CASSQEGQENTEAFF; cdr3_nt: TGTGCCAGCAGCCAAGAGGGACAGGAGAACACTGAAGCTTTCTTT